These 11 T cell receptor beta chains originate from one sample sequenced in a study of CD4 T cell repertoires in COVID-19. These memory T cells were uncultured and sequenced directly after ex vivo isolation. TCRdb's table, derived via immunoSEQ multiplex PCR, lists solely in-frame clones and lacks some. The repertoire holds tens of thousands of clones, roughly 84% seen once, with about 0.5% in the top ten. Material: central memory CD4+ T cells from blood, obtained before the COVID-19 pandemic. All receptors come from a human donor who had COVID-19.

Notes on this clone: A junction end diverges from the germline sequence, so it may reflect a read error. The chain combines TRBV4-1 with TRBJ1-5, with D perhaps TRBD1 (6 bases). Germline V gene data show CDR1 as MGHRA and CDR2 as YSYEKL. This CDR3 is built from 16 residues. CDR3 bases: TGCGCCAGCAGCCAAGAAGGCCGGGGACAAAATCAGCCCCGGCATTTT. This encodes CASSQEGRGQNQPRHF.

Written as DNA, the CDR3 is TGTGCCAGCCGAGGACAGGGGGCCACTGAAGCTTTCTTT. It yields the protein CASRGQGATEAFF. V is TRBV6-1 and J is TRBJ1-1; TRBD1 matches at 11 bases. The CDR3 has 13 amino acids. The junction had 3 bases not matched to a gene; V was cut back by 8 bases and J by 4 bases. Germline CDR1 MNHNS, CDR2 SASEGT.

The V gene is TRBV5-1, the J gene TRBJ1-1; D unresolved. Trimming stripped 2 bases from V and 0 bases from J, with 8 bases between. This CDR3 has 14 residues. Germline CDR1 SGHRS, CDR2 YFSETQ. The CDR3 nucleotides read TGCGCCAGCAGCTTCGGGAACCTGAACACTGAAGCTTTCTTT. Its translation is CASSFGNLNTEAFF.

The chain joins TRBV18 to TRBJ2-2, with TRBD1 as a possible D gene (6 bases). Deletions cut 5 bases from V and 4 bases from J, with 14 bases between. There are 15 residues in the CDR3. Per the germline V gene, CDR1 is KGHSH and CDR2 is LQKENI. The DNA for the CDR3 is TGTGCCAGCTCAACGTTCGGGACATTCACCGGGGAGCTGTTTTTT. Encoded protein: CASSTFGTFTGELFF.

CDR3 protein: CASSEGGSETQYF. DNA of the CDR3: TGTGCCAGCAGTGAGGGGGGGAGCGAGACCCAGTACTTC. V gene TRBV2 combines with J gene TRBJ2-5, with 7 bases lining up with TRBD2. The CDR3 has 13 residues. Trimming at V came to 3 bases and at J to 5 bases, leaving 3 bases not matched to a gene. Germline CDR1 reads SNHLY; CDR2 reads FYNNEI.

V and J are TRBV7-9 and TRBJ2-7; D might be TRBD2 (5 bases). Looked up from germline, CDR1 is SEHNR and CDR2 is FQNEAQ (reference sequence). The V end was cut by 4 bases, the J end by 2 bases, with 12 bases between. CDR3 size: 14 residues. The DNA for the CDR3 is TGTGCCAGCAGCTCGCCGGGAAGCCCCTACGAGCAGTACTTC. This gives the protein CASSSPGSPYEQYF.

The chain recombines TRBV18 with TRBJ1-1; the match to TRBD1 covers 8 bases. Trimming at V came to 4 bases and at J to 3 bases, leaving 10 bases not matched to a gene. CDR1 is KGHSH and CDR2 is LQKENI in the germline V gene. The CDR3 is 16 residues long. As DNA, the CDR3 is TGTGCCAGCTCACTCTCCCAGGGGGCAGGTGACACTGAAGCTTTCTTT. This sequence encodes CASSLSQGAGDTEAFF.

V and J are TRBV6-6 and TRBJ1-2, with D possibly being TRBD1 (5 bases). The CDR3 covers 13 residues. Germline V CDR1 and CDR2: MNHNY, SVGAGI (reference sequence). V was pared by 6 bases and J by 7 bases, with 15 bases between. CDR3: CASSPLGQGGYTF. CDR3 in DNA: TGTGCCAGCAGCCCCCTAGGCCAGGGTGGCTACACCTTC.

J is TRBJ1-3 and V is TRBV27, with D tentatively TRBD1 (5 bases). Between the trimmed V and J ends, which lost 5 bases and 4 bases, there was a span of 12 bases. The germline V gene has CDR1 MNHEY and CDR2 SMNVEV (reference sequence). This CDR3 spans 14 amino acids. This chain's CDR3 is CASSKQGTGNTIYF. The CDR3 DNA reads TGTGCCAGCAGTAAGCAGGGCACCGGAAACACCATATATTTT.

Here the CDR3 reads CASSLGLRQGDEAFF. CDR3 bases: TGCGCCAGCAGCTTGGGTCTAAGACAGGGAGATGAAGCTTTCTTT. This rearrangement joins TRBV5-1 to TRBJ1-1; 7 nucleotides align to TRBD1. The germline V gene has CDR1 SGHRS and CDR2 YFSETQ. After removal of 0 bases from V and 7 bases from J, the junction contained 9 bases not matched to a gene. The CDR3 consists of 15 residues.

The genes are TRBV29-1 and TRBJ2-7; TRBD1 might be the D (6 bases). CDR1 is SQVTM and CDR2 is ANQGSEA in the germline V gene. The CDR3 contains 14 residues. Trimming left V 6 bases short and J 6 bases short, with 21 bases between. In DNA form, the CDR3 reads TGCAGCGTCCACAGGGAAATGGCCCGCGGCGAGCAGTACTTC. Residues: CSVHREMARGEQYF.